This TCR beta chain emerged from a study of cytomegalovirus exposure and HLA in healthy donors (dated by TCRdb to 2017 to 2019). Regarding the study in general: An earlier analysis of approximately 640 of the donors reported roughly 270 Gb of sequence data and more than 90 million unique TCR beta sequences from about 179 million T cells. The study combined high-throughput TCR immunosequencing, statistical association of individual TCRs with disease status, and machine learning to predict cytomegalovirus infection status. Among about 410 genotyped donors of the cohort, an average of around 250,000 unique TCR beta nucleotide sequences was sequenced per donor, of which roughly 17% were non-productive. In the later analysis, no new phenotypic data were used to find candidate immune exposures; instead, reliance was placed on TCR beta sequences and their occurrence across donors. Genome-wide SNP genotypes for about 65% of the roughly 670 donors were used in a later genetic analysis, which treated that subset as a discovery cohort. Besides the first cohort of approximately 710 subjects, a separate validation cohort made up of over 100 different subjects was used. Donor age, sex, ethnicity and CMV serostatus were compiled together with the repertoire data. Using immunosequencing, the study profiled T cell repertoires from around 680 subjects and related those repertoires to cytomegalovirus serostatus. The number of donors typed differed by locus, with roughly 629-640 for A, B, C, DRB1 and DQB1, around 500 for DQA1, 606 for DPA1, and about 450 for DPB1. Of the 350 to 400 genotyped donors, approximately 80% fell in the genetic ancestry cluster associated with self-reported Caucasian donors. An earlier analysis of roughly 600 of the donors used high-throughput TCR beta sequencing to judge whether each TCR beta V gene segment behaved as functional or pseudogenic. All discovery cohort repertoires had been generated using a single sequencing platform. About 5 DR-DQ haplotypes were handled as single units for association and clustering, since linkage in the cohort was strong. An early release that covered 500 to 800 HLA-typed donors contained approximately 300 gigabases of sequencing data and roughly 84 million unique TCR sequences. Class I and class II HLA loci were covered by the typing at four-digit resolution. To study patterns of TCR occurrence, a later analysis re-analyzed previously published TCR beta repertoires from several hundred donors and added high-resolution HLA genotyping. The study was designed to test whether signatures of past pathogen exposure could be identified by cataloging public T cell receptors. What the research found in general, with its limitations: It was suggested by the authors that the approach could potentially be generalized to other disease states and immunological phenotypes. In the study, some 180 TCR beta chains were listed as associated with cytomegalovirus. In a later analysis, HLA-associated TCR beta chains were found to be more clonally expanded and to have lower generation probabilities than equally common non-associated chains. Cytomegalovirus status was reported to be diagnosed by the classifier with high specificity and sensitivity in both the original and validation cohorts. The sequencing pipeline was judged likely to have produced a cluster of highly shared sequence variants as a technical artifact. In a later analysis, TCR association rates were found to vary across HLA loci, with the most associated TCRs seen for DRB1 alleles and the fewest for HLA-C alleles. This cohort had only TCR beta chains sequenced, and the lack of alpha or paired-chain data limited which features could be detected. Sequencing depth was assumed to be roughly uniform across donors in the presence/absence analyses, though that assumption may not hold. Some IMGT-functional V segments, including TRBV6-2 and TRBV6-3, could not be told apart with the 87-base-pair reads, so those segments were excluded. An earlier analysis of around 500 of the donors showed that most TCR beta V segments appeared in productive rearrangements either about 87% or about 30% of the time, which broadly matched IMGT annotations. Because some donors lacked HLA typing at each locus, the association tests relied only on the typed subset. A further reported finding was that TCR beta sequences accurately predicted the HLA-A and HLA-B alleles for most subjects in the first cohort. According to a later genetic analysis, donors in an Asian-associated ancestry cluster had fewer N-insertions in productive TCRs than the roughly 670-donor mean. Because counts were too low, under 20 rarely observed V segments, including chromosome 9 orphons, were left out of the earlier analysis of 587 of the donors. V-gene and J-gene trimming of TCR beta chains was associated with a missense DCLRE1C variant in a later genetic analysis, and the association was replicated in an independent cohort. Linkage disequilibrium might explain the correlated functional status among segregating V segments, but an unknown experimental factor could not be ruled out. Across donors, most TCR sequences were observed very rarely, whereas some public TCRs were present in many individuals. Several of the top co-occurrence clusters appeared to be linked to parvovirus B19, influenza, CMV and Epstein-Barr virus, according to a later analysis. Strong co-occurrence of HLA alleles, especially DR and DQ, made assigning TCR associations to individual alleles difficult. Most CMV-associated TCR beta chains appeared to be HLA-restricted in a later analysis, and the HLA associations seemed to be driven largely by CMV exposure. In a later analysis, 16,951 TCR beta sequences were associated with specific HLA alleles at a false discovery rate of 0.05. Three of the identified cytomegalovirus-associated TCR beta chains were confirmed in vitro to be specific for cytomegalovirus antigens. Immune exposure information for the cohort was limited to CMV serostatus.

The cohort was made up of approximately 670 healthy bone marrow donors. At the time of sampling, every cohort member was nominally healthy, though immune exposures that went unrecorded were likely present. The donor was CMV seropositive and belonged to the group of 250 to 300 seropositive cohort members. A peripheral blood sample was collected from each donor, and TCR beta sequencing was performed on peripheral blood mononuclear cells. The Qiagen DNeasy Blood Extraction Kit was used to extract genomic DNA from the blood cell samples. With regard to this clone: Its antigen is still unknown. Within one base of it there is no much larger clone, and no base qualities were kept.

Libraries were constructed by the immunoSEQ multiplex PCR assay. For the multiplex PCR, a mixture combining 60 forward primers for TCR Vbeta segments and 13 reverse primers for TCR Jbeta segments was used. The CDR3 region of rearranged TCR beta genes was amplified from genomic DNA by a multiplex PCR assay. On the Illumina HiSeq System, the amplified TCR beta libraries were sequenced as 87-base-pair reads. Processing in the source paper ran as follows. In a later analysis, around 80 million unique TCR beta chains were counted across the 650 to 700 repertoires, and roughly 11 million of these chains were shared by at least two donors. A nearest-neighbor algorithm error-corrected the raw reads and collapsed the reads into unique sequences, merging closely related sequences to remove PCR and sequencing errors. To assign V, D and J gene segments, CDR3 sequences were aligned to IMGT reference sequences. For a sequence to be retained, at least a six-nucleotide match to both a V gene segment and a J gene segment was required. Rearrangements were classified as productive when the CDR3 lacked stop codons and remained in frame with V and J, and all other rearrangements were classified as non-productive. Following IMGT convention, CDR3 was defined as the stretch from the second conserved V-encoded cysteine up to the conserved J-encoded phenylalanine. Sequences without an unambiguous match to a single V gene segment were excluded from the earlier analysis of several hundred of the donors. An earlier analysis of 550 to 650 of the donors classified V segments as functional when productive rearrangements were above 56.7% and as segregating when the standard deviation between donors was above 5%. To diagnose cytomegalovirus status from the catalog of TCR beta chain sequences, a statistical classification framework was built. V and J gene assignment, in a later analysis, came from comparing TCR nucleotide sequences with IMGT/GENE-DB human TR gene sequences. A later analysis assigned CDR3 sequences and most-parsimonious VDJ recombination scenarios with the TCRdist pipeline. In a later analysis, each TCR beta chain was defined by its CDR3 amino acid sequence together with its V-gene family, and reads without a unique V-gene family were excluded. As a way to deal with suspected cross-contamination and a sequencing artifact, a later analysis dropped 500 to 700 nucleotide sequences that were highly shared and had low generation probability. For each public chain, a later analysis derived a clonal expansion index from normalized ranks of inferred template counts within each repertoire. In a later analysis, generation probabilities were computed with a VDJ recombination model fitted to out-of-frame rearrangements, and the resulting probabilities were checked against IGoR. Hypergeometric tests were used in a later analysis to score TCR-TCR, TCR-HLA and TCR-CMV co-occurrence, with a repertoire-size bias correction applied to the TCR pairs. In a later analysis, false discovery rates were estimated by permuting HLA or CMV assignments 20 times. A later analysis grouped co-occurring TCRs with DBSCAN, adding TCRdist sequence similarity when clustering within HLA-allele-positive subsets. For co-occurrence clustering, repertoires with fewer than 30,000 or more than 120,000 public chains were excluded, along with four or five repertoires with anomalous nucleotide sharing. TCRdb retrieved this table from immuneACCESS and kept in-frame rearrangements only. Not all clones are present; in checked studies, unresolved V genes account for under half, and no reason is known for the remainder. D and trimming come from the DNA, and the V and J calls and clone size come from that table. Within this sample are about 110,000 clones, with approximately 66% of them counted one time only. The ten largest make up roughly a tenth of the sample.

The germline V gene (reference sequence) specifies MNHEY as CDR1 and SMNVEV as CDR2. V is cut back by 2 bases and J by 2 bases, with 0 bases in the junction unmatched. Reading from cysteine to phenylalanine, the CDR3 counts 15 amino acids. Of the read, only the CDR3 DNA is kept; its 45 bases are in frame from base 1. The chain uses TRBV27 and TRBJ1-3; 10 nucleotides in the junction match TRBD1. The origin of this receptor is a man aged 35-49 years in good health and CMV-seropositive. Sequences were obtained from PBMCs. The CDR3 protein is CASSLGTGAGNTIYF. The bases are TGTGCCAGCAGTTTAGGGACAGGGGCTGGAAACACCATATATTTT.